Below are 21 T cell receptor beta chains sequenced from a single sample in a study of shared clonotypes between healthy human individuals. Naive-designated CD8 cells lacked CD45RO, were positively enriched for CCR7, and omitted terminally differentiated effector memory CD45RA+ cells. The protocol was immunoSEQ multiplex PCR, while the TCRdb copy is restricted to in-frame clones and leaves out a portion. This table has 1.5 million to 2.5 million clones, 85% to 95% appearing once. Sequencing input: naive CD8+ T cells sorted from blood. Source of these receptors: a man aged 18 to 30 in good health.

The rearrangement links TRBV6-5 to TRBJ2-7, with a tentative D call TRBD1 (6 bases). The CDR3 runs 16 residues. V lost 0 bases and J lost 2, with 14 bases in between. The germline V gene encodes CDR1 MNHEY and CDR2 SVGAGI. The chain's CDR3 is CASSYSKQGSPYEQYF. In DNA, the CDR3 is TGTGCCAGCAGTTACTCGAAGCAGGGGTCCCCCTACGAGCAGTACTTC.

This rearrangement joins TRBV10-2 to TRBJ2-7; no clear D. This CDR3 comprises 14 residues. Germline CDR1 is WSHSY and CDR2 is SAAADI. Between the trimmed V and J ends, which lost 2 bases and 0 bases, there was a span of 8 bases. Here the CDR3 DNA reads TGCGCCAGCAGTGAGATACAGAGCTCCTACGAGCAGTACTTC. The encoded protein is CASSEIQSSYEQYF.

The V call is TRBV13, the J call TRBJ2-7; 8 nucleotides match TRBD2. The trim removed 5 bases at V and 8 bases at J, leaving 14 bases unmatched. This CDR3 is built from 15 residues. The V gene's germline CDR1 is PRHDT and CDR2 FYEKMQ (reference sequence). CDR3 DNA: TGTGCCAGCAGCCCCCGGGGGGGTATGGAGCTTAAGCAGTACTTC. Amino acids: CASSPRGGMELKQYF. The full variable domain, rest sourced from reference TRBV13 and TRBJ2-7, is AAGVIQSPRHLIKEKRETATLKCYPIPRHDTVYWYQQGPGQDPQFLISFYEKMQSDKGSIPDRFSAQQFSDYHSELNMSSLELGDSALYFCASSPRGGMELKQYFGPGTRLTVT.

This clone was counted a single time. V usage is TRBV14 and J usage is TRBJ2-7, with TRBD1 matching 8 bases. V trimming: 5 bases; J trimming: 0 bases; junction bases outside the gene matches: 6. The CDR3 sequence is 15 residues long. CDR1 and CDR2 from the germline V gene are SGHDN and FVKESK. CDR3 in amino acids: CASSSGQGPSYEQYF. The CDR3 DNA follows: TGTGCCAGCAGCTCCGGACAGGGACCCTCCTACGAGCAGTACTTC. The variable domain in full, with the rest retrieved from reference TRBV14 and TRBJ2-7, is EAGVTQFPSHSVIEKGQTVTLRCDPISGHDNLYWYRRVMGKEIKFLLHFVKESKQDESGMPNNRFLAERTGGTYSTLKVQPAELEDSGVYFCASSSGQGPSYEQYFGPGTRLTVT.

A few counts support this clone. The V and J genes are TRBV5-4 and TRBJ1-2; D possibly corresponds to TRBD1 (6 bases). V shed 4 bases and J shed 0 bases, with 10 bases lying between them. Germline CDR1 and CDR2: SGHNT and YYREEE (reference sequence). This CDR3 spans 14 amino acids. CDR3 residues: CASSHSGANYGYTF. The CDR3 bases are TGTGCCAGCAGCCATTCAGGGGCTAACTATGGCTACACCTTC.

This clone was seen only once. V usage is TRBV7-6 and J usage is TRBJ2-7, with 9 bases that match TRBD1. The V and J ends lost 5 bases and 5 bases, in that order; junction bases with no gene match: 7. The CDR3 is 14 residues long. Germline V CDR1 and CDR2: SGHVS, FNYEAQ. The CDR3 DNA reads as TGTGCCAGCAGCCCCGGGACAGGGCAACACGAGCAGTACTTC. Translation: CASSPGTGQHEQYF.

The chain uses TRBV7-8 and TRBJ2-7, with 8 bases aligning to TRBD2. This CDR3 has 16 amino acids. After removal of 1 base from V and 1 base from J, the junction contained 6 bases not matched to a gene. CDR1 and CDR2 from the germline V gene are SGHVS and FQNEAQ. Here the CDR3 DNA reads TGTGCCAGCAGCTTAGGAACTAGCGGCCTTTCCTACGAGCAGTACTTC. The encoded protein is CASSLGTSGLSYEQYF.

V gene TRBV5-4 combines with J gene TRBJ2-7; TRBD1 or TRBD2 may be the D gene (5 bases each). Trimming took 4 bases from V and 4 from J, leaving 9 bases between them. In germline, CDR1 is SGHNT, CDR2 YYREEE (reference sequence). This CDR3 has 12 amino acids. The CDR3 sequence is CASSIGGYEQYF. The CDR3 DNA follows: TGTGCCAGCAGCATTGGGGGTTACGAGCAGTACTTC. The complete variable domain, with remaining parts taken from reference TRBV5-4 and TRBJ2-7, reads ETGVTQSPTHLIKTRGQQVTLRCSSQSGHNTVSWYQQALGQGPQFIFQYYREEENGRGNFPPRFSGLQFPNYSSELNVNALELDDSALYLCASSIGGYEQYFGPGTRLTVT.

CDR3 protein: CASSFTSQGASYGYTF. The DNA for the CDR3 is TGCGCCAGCAGCTTTACCTCGCAGGGGGCGAGCTATGGCTACACCTTC. The chain recombines TRBV5-1 with TRBJ1-2; 8 nucleotides align to TRBD1. This CDR3 has 16 residues. The trim removed 2 bases at V and 4 bases at J, leaving 10 bases unmatched. The germline V gene encodes CDR1 SGHRS and CDR2 YFSETQ.

In this sample, this clone turned up a few times. This specimen includes other DNA sequences encoding the same CDR3. The chain uses TRBV30 and TRBJ1-1, with 10 positions matching TRBD1. Germline CDR1 and CDR2: GTSNPN and SVGIG (reference sequence). V lost 0 bases to trimming and J lost 3 bases; unmatched junction nucleotides: 1. The CDR3 spans 14 residues. As DNA, the CDR3 is TGTGCCTGGAGTGTCGGACAGGGGGACACTGAAGCTTTCTTT. Encoded protein: CAWSVGQGDTEAFF. Full variable domain (remainder filled in from reference TRBV30 and TRBJ1-1): SQTIHQWPATLVQPVGSPLSLECTVEGTSNPNLYWYRQAAGRGLQLLFYSVGIGQISSEVPQNLSASRPQDRQFILSSKKLLLSDSGFYLCAWSVGQGDTEAFFGQGTRLTVV.

V usage is TRBV11-2 and J usage is TRBJ2-3, with D possibly TRBD2 on 6 matching bases. Germline lookup yields CDR1 SGHAT and CDR2 FQNNGV. V was clipped by 5 bases and J by 2 bases, with 23 bases between them. The CDR3 is 18 amino acids. CDR3 sequence: CASSLGYYGSGPTDTQYF. CDR3 nucleotides: TGTGCCAGCAGCCTAGGATACTACGGGAGTGGACCCACAGATACGCAGTATTTT.

V gene TRBV7-9 combines with J gene TRBJ2-7; unclear D gene. The germline V and J ends were trimmed by 0 bases and 3 bases, with 9 bases remaining between them. This CDR3 has 14 residues. The germline gives CDR1 SEHNR, CDR2 FQNEAQ (reference sequence). The chain's CDR3 is CASSLALHRYEQYF. CDR3 sequence (DNA): TGTGCCAGCAGCTTAGCTTTGCACCGCTACGAGCAGTACTTC. Complete variable domain (other parts from reference TRBV7-9 and TRBJ2-7): DTGVSQNPRHKITKRGQNVTFRCDPISEHNRLYWYRQTLGQGPEFLTYFQNEAQLEKSRLLSDRFSAERPKGSFSTLEIQRTEQGDSAMYLCASSLALHRYEQYFGPGTRLTVT.

V is TRBV7-2 and J is TRBJ1-4, with a tentative D call TRBD1 (6 bases). Trimming stripped 3 bases from V and 8 bases from J, with 13 bases between. CDR1 is SGHTA and CDR2 is FQGNSA in the germline V gene. The CDR3 spans 14 residues. DNA of the CDR3: TGTGCCAGCAGCTTCCTAGGGGGGGGCGAAAAACTGTTTTTT. It is translated as CASSFLGGGEKLFF.

DNA for the CDR3: TGTGCCATCAGTGAGGACAGTAACTATGGCTACACCTTC. Protein sequence: CAISEDSNYGYTF. J is TRBJ1-2 and V is TRBV10-3; tentative D call: TRBD1 (5 bases). The CDR3 has 13 amino acids. Trimming cost V 2 bases and J 1 base, with 5 bases left between them. The V gene's germline CDR1 is ENHRY and CDR2 SYGVKD.

About this clone itself: The identical CDR3 is also encoded by other nucleotide sequences in the sample. The genes are TRBV27 and TRBJ1-5; 8 bases match TRBD1. The CDR3 sequence is 15 residues long. Germline CDR1 reads MNHEY; CDR2 reads SMNVEV (reference sequence). V dropped 6 bases and J dropped 1; count of bases not matched to a gene: 5. The CDR3 DNA follows: TGTGCCAGCAGCCTCCACAGGGGGAGCAATCAGCCCCAGCATTTT. Translating it yields CASSLHRGSNQPQHF.

The V and J genes are TRBV4-3 and TRBJ2-7; D may be TRBD2 (5 bases). The germline V gene has CDR1 LGHNA and CDR2 YSLEER. V lost 3 bases to trimming and J lost 1 base, with 7 bases between them. The length of the CDR3 is 13 residues. The CDR3 is CASSHSGSYEQYF. The CDR3 coding sequence is TGCGCCAGCAGCCACAGCGGTTCCTACGAGCAGTACTTC.

The CDR3 spells CASSPWTSGIHEQYF. Written as DNA, the CDR3 is TGTGCCAGCAGCCCTTGGACTAGCGGGATCCACGAGCAGTACTTC. The chain has TRBV7-2 and TRBJ2-7, with 12 bases aligning to TRBD2. CDR1 SGHTA and CDR2 FQGNSA come from the germline V gene. Trimming took 5 bases from V and 5 from J; bases not matched to a gene: 7. The CDR3 loop spans 15 amino acids.

The J gene is TRBJ2-7, the V gene TRBV27; 11 positions match TRBD2. Germline V gene data show CDR1 as MNHEY and CDR2 as SMNVEV (reference sequence). The trim removed 6 bases at V and 2 bases at J, leaving 6 bases unmatched. The CDR3 consists of 15 residues. CDR3 coding DNA: TGTGCCAGCAGCTACGATAGCGGGGGGGCCTACGAGCAGTACTTC. Translation: CASSYDSGGAYEQYF.

CDR3 in amino acids: CASKAADTQYF. DNA for the CDR3: TGTGCCAGTAAGGCCGCAGATACGCAGTATTTT. This chain links TRBV19 with TRBJ2-3; D ambiguous. CDR3 length: 11 amino acids. The ends were cut back, 7 bases at V and 4 bases at J, with 6 bases in the middle. The V gene's germline CDR1 is LNHDA and CDR2 SQIVND (reference sequence).

This rearrangement joins TRBV28 to TRBJ2-3; D might be TRBD1 or TRBD2, each matching 5 bases. V gave up 5 bases and J gave up 2 bases, with 20 bases separating them. The CDR3 loop spans 17 amino acids. CDR1 is MDHEN and CDR2 is SYDVKM in the germline V gene. CDR3 loop: CASSLVDEGTHTDTQYF. The DNA for the CDR3 is TGTGCCAGCAGTCTGGTCGACGAAGGGACCCACACAGATACGCAGTATTTT. Drawing the rest from reference TRBV28 and TRBJ2-3, the complete variable domain is DVKVTQSSRYLVKRTGEKVFLECVQDMDHENMFWYRQDPGLGLRLIYFSYDVKMKEKGDIPEGYSVSREKKERFSLILESASTNQTSMYLCASSLVDEGTHTDTQYFGPGTRLTVL.

The rearrangement joins TRBV25-1 to TRBJ2-1; TRBD1 agrees at 8 bases. V lost 2 bases to trimming and J lost 8 bases; unmatched junction nucleotides: 5. The CDR3 is 14 residues long. Germline V gives CDR1 MGHDK, CDR2 SYGVNS. This CDR3 reads CASSEIETGDEQFF. The DNA of the CDR3 is TGTGCCAGCAGTGAAATTGAGACAGGGGATGAGCAGTTCTTC.